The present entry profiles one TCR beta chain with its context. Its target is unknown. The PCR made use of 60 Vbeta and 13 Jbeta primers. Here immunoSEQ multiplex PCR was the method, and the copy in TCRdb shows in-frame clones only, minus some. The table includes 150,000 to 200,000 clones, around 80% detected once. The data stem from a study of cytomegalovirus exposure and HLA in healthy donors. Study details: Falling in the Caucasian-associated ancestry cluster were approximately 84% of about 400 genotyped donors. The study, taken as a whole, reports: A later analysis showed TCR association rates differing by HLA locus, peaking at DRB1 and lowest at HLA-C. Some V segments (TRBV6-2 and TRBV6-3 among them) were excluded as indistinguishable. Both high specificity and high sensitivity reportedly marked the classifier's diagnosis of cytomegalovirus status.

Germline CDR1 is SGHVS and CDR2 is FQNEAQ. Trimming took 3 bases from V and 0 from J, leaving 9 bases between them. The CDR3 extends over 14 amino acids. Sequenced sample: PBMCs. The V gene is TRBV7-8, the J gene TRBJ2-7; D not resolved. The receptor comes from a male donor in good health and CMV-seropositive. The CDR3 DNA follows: TGTGCCAGCAGCTTGTCAGGAAGCTCCTACGAGCAGTACTTC. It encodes CASSLSGSSYEQYF.